One T cell receptor (beta chain) is described in this entry. Produced via immunoSEQ multiplex PCR; TCRdb's table is partial and in-frame only. The sample shows 250,000 to 350,000 clones, 85% to 90% of them seen only once. The sample belongs to a study of blood T cell repertoires in COVID-19. Background on the study: Material from acute and convalescent COVID-19 was sourced from the United States, Italy and Spain. T cells, B-cell-depleted T cells, or PBMCs supplied cDNA or gDNA.

CDR1 and CDR2 from the germline V gene are MGHRA and YSYEKL. V gave up 1 base and J gave up 2 bases; unmatched junction bases: 5. This CDR3 spans 18 amino acids. The chain links TRBV4-1 to TRBJ2-7, with TRBD2 matching 16 bases. What was sequenced was peripheral blood. The sequence was collected from a woman aged 25 to 39 with COVID-19, enrolled during active disease. The CDR3 DNA is TGCGCCAGCAGCCAAGGGCCTGGGACTAGCGGGAGGGCCTACGAGCAGTACTTC. Translating it yields CASSQGPGTSGRAYEQYF.